The 18 T cell receptor beta chains below were found in one sample sequenced in a study of blood T cell repertoires in COVID-19. Assay: immunoSEQ multiplex PCR; the TCRdb copy retains only in-frame clones and omits some. The sample has nearly 300,000 clones; about 88% are singletons. The sample consisted of peripheral blood. The receptors originated from a human donor with COVID-19, enrolled during active disease. The donor label of this sample is uncertain.

In regard to this clone: The junction and the germline gene differ at one end; a read error may be behind it. The V gene is TRBV28, the J gene TRBJ1-2; D call uncertain. This CDR3 has 11 amino acids. Germline-derived CDR1 and CDR2 are MDHEN and SYDVKM. The CDR3 reads CATSSRRGYTF. The CDR3 bases are TGTGCCACCAGTTCCAGACGAGGGTACACCTTC.

The rearrangement uses TRBV6-5 and TRBJ2-3; D may be TRBD1 (5 bases). With 2 bases removed from V and 1 base from J, the gap between germline ends came to 13 bases. The CDR3 is made up of 16 amino acids. Germline CDR1 reads MNHEY; CDR2 reads SVGAGI. The CDR3 region is CASSYLKSQGTDTQYF. The CDR3 region has the DNA TGTGCCAGCAGTTACCTAAAATCACAGGGCACAGATACGCAGTATTTT.

The gene calls are TRBV7-2 and TRBJ1-1; 7 nucleotides align to TRBD1. J was trimmed by 3 bases and V by 5 bases; bases with no gene match: 3. CDR1 and CDR2 from the germline V gene are SGHTA and FQGNSA. The length of the CDR3 is 13 residues. CDR3 amino acids: CASSRGTDTEAFF. CDR3 DNA: TGTGCCAGCAGCAGAGGGACAGACACTGAAGCTTTCTTT.

The V gene is TRBV3-1 (or the pseudogene TRBV3-2), the J gene TRBJ2-7; D might be TRBD2 (6 bases). V was shortened by 4 bases and J by 1 base, with 8 bases between the two germline ends. Germline CDR1 is LGHDT and CDR2 is YNNKEL (reference sequence). CDR3 length: 13 amino acids. The CDR3 reads CASSPLASYEQYF. CDR3 DNA: TGTGCCAGCAGCCCTCTAGCGTCCTACGAGCAGTACTTC.

As for this clone: Sequence at one end of the junction differs from germline and may be a read error. V usage is TRBV7-2 and J usage is TRBJ2-7; 9 positions match TRBD2. This CDR3 contains 12 residues. CDR1 SGHTA and CDR2 FQGNSA come from the germline V gene. CDR3 loop: CASSLGLAGILF. CDR3 DNA sequence: TGTGCCAGCAGCTTAGGGCTAGCGGGAATACTGTTC.

The chain links TRBV11-2 to TRBJ2-7, with TRBD2 identical over 10 bases. Germline values: CDR1 SGHAT, CDR2 FQNNGV. Unmatched junction bases numbered 11, after V lost 3 bases and J lost 6 bases. The CDR3 sequence is 16 residues long. The CDR3, as DNA: TGTGCCAGCAGCTTTCAAGCGGGAGGGGGTGTGGGCGAGCAGTACTTC. Its protein product is CASSFQAGGGVGEQYF.

This chain joins TRBV5-1 and TRBJ1-4; no firm D call. Germline V CDR1 and CDR2: SGHRS, YFSETQ. This CDR3 is 15 amino acids long. The germline V and J ends were trimmed by 4 bases and 5 bases, with 15 bases remaining between them. CDR3 protein: CASSPGGGRNEKLFF. CDR3 sequence (DNA): TGCGCCAGCAGCCCCGGCGGCGGGAGAAATGAAAAACTGTTTTTT.

This clone has only a few counts. The chain employs TRBV19 and TRBJ2-1, with D maybe TRBD2 (5 bases). Germline values: CDR1 LNHDA, CDR2 SQIVND (reference sequence). The length of the CDR3 is 18 residues. With 6 bases removed from V and 5 bases from J, the gap between germline ends came to 26 bases. As DNA, the CDR3 is TGTGCCAGTAGCCGCCTACCGAAGGGAGTCGGTGGGGACAATGAGCAGTTCTTC. This translates into CASSRLPKGVGGDNEQFF.

The chain couples TRBV3-1 (or the pseudogene TRBV3-2) to TRBJ1-1, with D unclear. From germline, CDR1 is LGHDT and CDR2 YNNKEL (reference sequence). Trimming removed 1 base from V and 3 bases from J, with 12 bases in between. The length of the CDR3 is 15 residues. DNA for the CDR3: TGTGCCAGCAGCCAAGGGATGGGCGTGTACACTGAAGCTTTCTTT. This gives the protein CASSQGMGVYTEAFF.

The rearrangement joins TRBV19 to TRBJ2-3; tentative D call: TRBD2 (6 bases). The CDR3 length is 15 residues. V lost 7 bases to trimming and J lost 0 bases, with 14 bases between them. CDR1 is LNHDA, CDR2 SQIVND, per germline (reference sequence). The CDR3: CASTPMAGSTDTQYF. In nucleotides, the CDR3 is TGTGCCAGTACCCCGATGGCGGGGAGCACAGATACGCAGTATTTT.

V gene TRBV27 combines with J gene TRBJ2-5, with a tentative D call TRBD2 (5 bases). V lost 5 bases and J lost 1, with 8 bases in between. The CDR3 is 13 amino acids. Per the germline V gene, CDR1 is MNHEY and CDR2 is SMNVEV (reference sequence). In nucleotides, the CDR3 is TGTGCCAGCAGTCGGCGGGCCCAAGAGACCCAGTACTTC. Encoded protein: CASSRRAQETQYF.

V and J are TRBV25-1 and TRBJ1-5, with 10 bases aligning to TRBD1. The CDR3 has 14 residues. The junction had 4 bases not matched to a gene; V was cut back by 6 bases and J by 5 bases. Per germline, CDR1 MGHDK and CDR2 SYGVNS. This chain's CDR3 is CASSQTGGDQPQHF. The CDR3 nucleotides read TGTGCCAGCAGCCAGACAGGGGGCGATCAGCCCCAGCATTTT.

The V call is TRBV7-2, the J call TRBJ1-3; D perhaps matches TRBD1 (5 bases). Germline V CDR1 and CDR2: SGHTA, FQGNSA. Trimming shortened V by 2 bases and J by 2 bases, and 10 bases separated the two germline ends. This CDR3 contains 15 residues. The CDR3 reads CASSLPGRAGNTIYF. In DNA, the CDR3 is TGTGCCAGCAGCTTACCGGGCAGGGCTGGAAACACCATATATTTT.

The V and J genes are TRBV30 and TRBJ2-1, with a weak D call TRBD1 (6 bases). Trimming removed 4 bases at V and 2 bases at J, with 15 bases between. The CDR3 sequence is 15 residues long. Germline V lookup: CDR1 GTSNPN, CDR2 SVGIG (reference sequence). The chain's CDR3 is CAWNAQGITYNEQFF. In DNA, the CDR3 is TGTGCCTGGAACGCCCAGGGGATCACCTACAATGAGCAGTTCTTC.

This sequence joins TRBV7-2 and TRBJ2-3; TRBD1 matches 9 bases. Germline V gene data show CDR1 as SGHTA and CDR2 as FQGNSA. The V gene end was trimmed by 4 bases and the J gene end by 3 bases; junction bases not matched to a gene: 2. The CDR3 consists of 14 residues. In DNA form, the CDR3 reads TGTGCCAGCAGCTCAGGACAGGGGACAGATACGCAGTATTTT. Protein sequence: CASSSGQGTDTQYF.

V gene TRBV28 combines with J gene TRBJ2-3; 10 bases match TRBD2. Germline CDR1 and CDR2: MDHEN and SYDVKM. This CDR3 region has 15 residues. With 5 bases clipped from V and 4 bases from J, the junction kept 6 bases outside the gene matches. The CDR3, as DNA: TGTGCCAGCAGTGGCAGCGGGAGGGCCTCAGATACGCAGTATTTT. Its protein product is CASSGSGRASDTQYF.

Worth noting for this clone: The junction differs from germline at one of its ends, possibly a read error. J is TRBJ2-2 and V is TRBV3-1 (or the pseudogene TRBV3-2); D unclear. The CDR3 runs to 13 residues. The V gene's germline CDR1 is LGHDT and CDR2 YNNKEL (reference sequence). The CDR3 spells CASSQVNNGELFF. DNA of the CDR3: TGTGCCAGCAGCCAAGTCAACAACGGGGAGCTGTTTTTT.

This rearrangement joins TRBV28 to TRBJ1-5, with 11 bases fitting TRBD1. The V segment lost 4 bases and the J segment 0 bases; nucleotides outside the gene matches: 2. This CDR3 has 16 residues. CDR1 is MDHEN, CDR2 SYDVKM, per germline. CDR3 in amino acids: CASSSGTGGSNQPQHF. The DNA of the CDR3 is TGTGCCAGCAGTTCCGGGACAGGGGGTAGCAATCAGCCCCAGCATTTT.